The clone carrying this T cell receptor (beta chain) was seen only a few times. This sample is drawn from a study of regulatory T cells in long-lasting Graves disease. The CDR3 totals 14 residues. Trimming took off 2 bases at V and 3 bases at J, with 8 bases between the two ends. Germline V gene data show CDR1 as LNHDA and CDR2 as SQIVND (reference sequence). Sample time point: persistent/refractory GD, antithyroid drugs over 5 years with positive TRAb. PBMCs were the source of the RNA used for TCR sequencing. Tubes containing EDTA received roughly 10 milliliters of drawn peripheral blood. Combining iRepertoire HTBI primers with Arm-PCR of CDR3 regions, the authors built TCR beta libraries. MiXCR was run by TCRdb on the multiplex PCR reads, yielding one entry per CDR3 protein. The sample consists of about 450,000 distinct CDR3 sequences, 23% of them appearing once.

This specimen consisted of peripheral blood mononuclear cells (PBMCs), obtained when the disease was refractory, from a patient treated with antithyroid drugs. The clonotype comes from a female donor with Graves disease. This rearrangement joins TRBV19 to TRBJ1-5; no clear D. CDR3 bases: TGTGCCAGTAGTATAATGGGTATCAATCAGCCCCAGCATTTT. Translation gives CASSIMGINQPQHF.